Below are 27 T cell receptor beta chains sequenced from a single sample in a study of T cell clonality in common variable immunodeficiency. Study results and limitations: Reportedly, TCR beta sequences from common variable immunodeficiency showed fewer deletions and N-nucleotide insertions.

Sequencing used immunoSEQ multiplex PCR; TCRdb keeps in-frame clones, though not all of them. The sample includes roughly 20,000 clones, none of them occurring once. These receptors' targets are unknown. The sequenced material came from peripheral blood mononuclear cells. Receptors were obtained from a human donor with common variable immunodeficiency.

As to this clone: The CDR3 is cut off 3 residues early in the read; its end comes from the germline J gene. The V gene is TRBV6-2 or TRBV6-3, the J gene TRBJ2-1; TRBD2 agrees at 12 bases. The CDR3 covers 14 residues. CDR1 and CDR2 (germline): MNHEY, SVGEGT. V lost 10 bases and J lost 7; bases outside the gene matches: 8. CDR3 residues: CAISLAGGRNEQFF. The covered CDR3 bases are TGTGCCATCTCGCTAGCGGGGGGGCGGAATGAG.

About this clone itself: The CDR3 end is not reached by the read, which stops 3 residues before it; the germline J gene fills it in. The chain links TRBV19 to TRBJ2-4; maybe TRBD1 (6 bases). Trimming took off 1 base at V and 1 base at J, with 14 bases between the two ends. Germline V gene data show CDR1 as LNHDA and CDR2 as SQIVND (reference sequence). There are 17 residues in the CDR3. CDR3 sequence: CASSIVTGKSAKNIQYF. The CDR3 bases that were read are TGTGCCAGTAGTATAGTGACAGGAAAGTCCGCCAAAAACATT.

Comment on this clone: The read finishes 3 residues shy of the CDR3 end, and the germline J gene is used to complete it. This chain joins TRBV11-3 and TRBJ2-5; D is undetermined. V dropped 1 base and J dropped 4 bases, with 10 bases sitting between them. This CDR3 comprises 14 residues. Germline CDR1 SGHNT, CDR2 YENEEA. The DNA read from the CDR3 is TGTGCCAGCAGCTTAGGTTCAGGTTCAGAGACC. Its protein is CASSLGSGSET. The full CDR3 sequence reads CASSLGSGSETQYF. Supplemented by reference TRBV11-3 and TRBJ2-5, the full variable domain reads EAGVVQSPRYKIIEKKQPVAFWCNPISGHNTLYWYLQNLGQGPELLIRYENEEAVDDSQLPKDRFSAERLKGVDSTLKIQPAELGDSAVYLCASSLGSGSETQYFGPGTRLLVL.

A few counts support this clone. The read halts 3 residues ahead of the CDR3 end, with the missing end drawn from the germline J gene. The genes are TRBV7-2 and TRBJ2-2; 8 bases are shared with TRBD1. The ends lost 4 bases at V and 9 bases at J; junction bases unmatched: 4. Germline CDR1 and CDR2: SGHTA and FQGNSA. CDR3 length: 13 amino acids. The part of the CDR3 DNA that was read is TGTGCCAGCAGCTGGGGGACAGGACGGGAG. This gives the protein CASSWGTGRE. The full CDR3 reads CASSWGTGRELFF.

A note on this clone: The read stops 3 residues short of the end of the CDR3; the missing end is completed from the germline J gene. This chain joins TRBV18 and TRBJ2-2; 8 positions agree with TRBD2. This CDR3 contains 18 residues. Germline CDR1 reads KGHSH; CDR2 reads LQKENI. Trimming at V came to 4 bases and at J to 1 base, leaving 11 bases not matched to a gene. CDR3 bases read: TGTGCCAGCTCACGGGATCATTTAGCGGGGATGAACACCGGGGAG. It is translated as CASSRDHLAGMNTGE. The entire CDR3 is CASSRDHLAGMNTGELFF.

A note on this clone: The read ends 3 residues shy of where the CDR3 ends; the end is completed using the germline J gene. V and J are TRBV7-9 and TRBJ2-1; 9 nucleotides agree with TRBD1. Germline-derived CDR1 and CDR2 are SEHNR and FQNEAQ (reference sequence). V lost 6 bases and J lost 8; bases outside the gene matches: 8. The CDR3 is 14 residues long. Incomplete CDR3 DNA: TGTGCCAGCAGTCTTAACAGGGGGCCGGATGAG. Its translation: CASSLNRGPDE. The full CDR3 protein reads CASSLNRGPDEQFF.

This clone occurred a few times. The read comes to an end 3 residues before the CDR3 does, leaving the germline J gene to fill in the end. The chain couples TRBV19 to TRBJ2-1, with 7 bases identical to TRBD1. Germline trimming cut 4 bases from V and 9 bases from J; bases unmatched to any gene: 12. CDR1 is LNHDA, CDR2 SQIVND, per germline (reference sequence). This CDR3 is built from 15 residues. The part of the CDR3 DNA that was read is TGTGCCAGTAGTACCCAGTCGGCAGGGGGATTTGAG. Its protein is CASSTQSAGGFE. The whole CDR3 region reads CASSTQSAGGFEQFF.

In regard to this clone: The missing CDR3 end, 3 residues past where the read stops, is filled in from the germline J gene. The gene calls are TRBV7-2 and TRBJ2-5; tentative D call: TRBD1 (5 bases). This CDR3 contains 14 residues. Germline V lookup: CDR1 SGHTA, CDR2 FQGNSA. The V and J ends lost 6 bases and 5 bases respectively, with 16 bases between them. The CDR3 loop reads CASRVPRVGETQYF. The CDR3 DNA, read in part, is TGTGCCAGCAGAGTACCCAGGGTAGGGGAGACC.

A few counts support this clone. The part of the CDR3 DNA that was read is TGTGCCTGGAGTGTACTGGGGGCTCGGGCAGATACG. Amino acids: CAWSVLGARADT. The CDR3 in its entirety is CAWSVLGARADTQYF. This rearrangement joins TRBV30 to TRBJ2-3; possibly TRBD1 for D (6 bases). The CDR3 extends 3 residues past the end of the read, so its final part is completed from the germline J gene. Trimming removed 0 bases at V and 4 bases at J, with 14 bases between. This CDR3 region has 15 residues. Looked up from germline, CDR1 is GTSNPN and CDR2 is SVGIG (reference sequence).

The sample holds a few counts of this clone. The CDR3 end falls 3 residues outside the read, so it is completed with the germline J gene. This chain joins TRBV18 and TRBJ2-1, with a possible D match to TRBD1 (6 bases). This CDR3 contains 15 residues. Germline loops: CDR1 KGHSH, CDR2 LQKENI. The V and J ends lost 2 bases and 1 base respectively, with 9 bases between them. The sequenced CDR3 bases are TGTGCCAGCTCACCAAGACAGGAGTCCTACAATGAG. Translating gives CASSPRQESYNE. The whole CDR3 protein is CASSPRQESYNEQFF.

As for this clone: The read gets to within 3 residues of the CDR3 end, and the germline J gene fills in the rest. The V call is TRBV2, the J call TRBJ2-2; 7 bases line up with TRBD1. The CDR3 has 14 residues. J lost 4 bases, V lost 7 bases, and 6 bases had no gene match. Germline CDR1 SNHLY, CDR2 FYNNEI. The CDR3 DNA, read in part, is TGTGCCAGCATAGACAGGGTTGGCACCGGGGAG. This codes for CASIDRVGTGE. The CDR3 as a whole reads CASIDRVGTGELFF.

This clone was seen repeatedly, ten times or more. The read terminates 3 residues before the CDR3 end, so the remaining end is supplied by the germline J gene. The chain recombines TRBV2 with TRBJ1-1; D perhaps matches TRBD1 (6 bases). CDR3 length: 13 amino acids. Germline V gene sequence: CDR1 SNHLY, CDR2 FYNNEI. V gave up 1 base and J gave up 6 bases, with 9 bases separating them. This CDR3 reads CASSEDREAEAFF. CDR3 DNA (partial): TGTGCCAGCAGTGAAGACAGGGAGGCTGAA.

Worth noting for this clone: The read finishes 3 residues shy of the CDR3 end, and the germline J gene is used to complete it. The rearrangement joins TRBV7-9 to TRBJ2-7; D gene uncertain. The CDR3 contains 14 residues. V was trimmed by 0 bases and J by 4 bases, leaving 10 bases between them. From germline, CDR1 is SEHNR and CDR2 FQNEAQ (reference sequence). CDR3 DNA, as far as it was read: TGTGCCAGCAGCTTAGCTCCAGGAGAGTACGAG. Its protein product is CASSLAPGEYE. The full-length CDR3 reads as CASSLAPGEYEQYF.

Notes on this clone: The DNA ends 3 residues before the CDR3 does, and the rest of the CDR3 is filled in from the germline J gene. This sequence joins TRBV18 and TRBJ2-3; weak D call: TRBD1 (5 bases). CDR3 length: 17 amino acids. V lost 6 bases to trimming and J lost 2 bases, with 21 bases between them. Germline assignment: CDR1 KGHSH and CDR2 LQKENI. This CDR3 reads CASSSVLMGQFTDTQYF. Incomplete CDR3 DNA: TGTGCCAGCTCGTCCGTTTTAATGGGGCAGTTCACAGATACG.

In its sample, this clone was seen a few times. The read terminates 3 residues ahead of where the CDR3 ends, so the germline J gene completes it. The rearrangement uses TRBV18 and TRBJ1-4; D gene unclear. The CDR3 is 17 amino acids. Germline V lookup: CDR1 KGHSH, CDR2 LQKENI. V lost 3 bases and J lost 8, with 22 bases in between. The sequenced part of the CDR3 DNA is TGTGCCAGCTCACCGTCCCCCCCGACACCACCACTCGAAAAA. This sequence encodes CASSPSPPTPPLEK. The whole CDR3 sequence reads CASSPSPPTPPLEKLFF.

Notes on this clone: The read ends 3 residues early relative to the CDR3; the germline J gene fills the gap. The chain is built from TRBV6-2 or TRBV6-3 and TRBJ2-3; 8 bases map to TRBD2. CDR3 size: 16 residues. Germline-derived CDR1 and CDR2 are MNHEY and SVGEGT. The V gene end was trimmed by 5 bases and the J gene end by 4 bases; junction bases not matched to a gene: 11. The CDR3: CASSGGGLGNADTQYF. CDR3 DNA (partial): TGTGCCAGCAGTGGAGGGGGACTAGGTAACGCAGATACG.

This clone showed up just a few times. The CDR3 region is CASSLSTINEQFF. The CDR3 bases that were read are TGTGCCAGCAGCTTATCGACTATCAATGAG. The chain combines TRBV7-9 with TRBJ2-1; D may be TRBD2 (5 bases). The read gets to within 3 residues of the CDR3 end, and the germline J gene fills in the rest. This CDR3 region has 13 residues. V gave up 2 bases and J gave up 6 bases, with 8 bases separating them. Germline loops: CDR1 SEHNR, CDR2 FQNEAQ (reference sequence).

This clone was seen only a few times. The CDR3 is cut off 3 residues early in the read; its end comes from the germline J gene. V usage is TRBV18 and J usage is TRBJ2-1; D ambiguous. The V gene lost 3 bases and the J gene lost 0 bases, with 15 bases spanning the gap. The CDR3 spans 17 residues. CDR1 is KGHSH and CDR2 is LQKENI in the germline V gene. CDR3 amino acids: CASSPNHGGNSYNEQFF. CDR3 DNA (partial): TGTGCCAGCTCACCGAACCATGGCGGCAACTCCTACAATGAG. The variable domain in full, with the rest retrieved from reference TRBV18 and TRBJ2-1, is NAGVMQNPRHLVRRRGQEARLRCSPMKGHSHVYWYRQLPEEGLKFMVYLQKENIIDESGMPKERFSAEFPKEGPSILRIQQVVRGDSAAYFCASSPNHGGNSYNEQFFGPGTRLTVL.

This clone was seen at least ten times. The read terminates 3 residues before the CDR3 end, so the remaining end is supplied by the germline J gene. The genes are TRBV29-1 and TRBJ2-1; weak D call: TRBD1 (5 bases). There are 19 residues in the CDR3. Germline assignment: CDR1 SQVTM and CDR2 ANQGSEA. Trimming took off 4 bases at V and 6 bases at J, with 31 bases between the two ends. The CDR3 loop reads CSVGGPSLQEQMAGNEQFF. CDR3 DNA (partial): TGCAGCGTTGGGGGCCCGAGCTTACAGGAACAAATGGCAGGCAATGAG.

This clone turned up a few times. The covered CDR3 bases are TGTGCCAGCAGTGGGGGACTAGTAAGCCCAGATACG. Protein: CASSGGLVSPDT. The whole CDR3 sequence reads CASSGGLVSPDTQYF. The V call is TRBV6-1, the J call TRBJ2-3; 8 positions agree with TRBD2. Coverage ceases 3 residues before the CDR3 finishes, and the germline J gene fills in the end. Germline V gene lookup returns CDR1 MNHNS and CDR2 SASEGT. The CDR3 sequence is 15 residues long. Trimming at V came to 4 bases and at J to 4 bases, leaving 7 bases not matched to a gene.

The DNA read from the CDR3 is TGTGCCAGTAGTTTCATAGGCGGCTCCTCTGGAAACACC. Translated, it gives CASSFIGGSSGNT. In full, the CDR3 is CASSFIGGSSGNTIYF. This chain links TRBV19 with TRBJ1-3; D ambiguous. The read finishes 3 residues shy of the CDR3 end, and the germline J gene is used to complete it. CDR1 is LNHDA, CDR2 SQIVND, per germline (reference sequence). The V gene lost 5 bases and the J gene lost 0 bases, with 14 bases spanning the gap. The CDR3 loop spans 16 amino acids.

To note about this clone: The CDR3 end falls 3 residues outside the read, so it is completed with the germline J gene. This chain joins TRBV19 and TRBJ1-5; possibly TRBD1 for D (6 bases). The CDR3 extends over 13 amino acids. Germline values: CDR1 LNHDA, CDR2 SQIVND (reference sequence). V gave up 5 bases and J gave up 7 bases, with 12 bases separating them. This chain's CDR3 is CASSFRGWQPQHF. Incomplete CDR3 DNA: TGTGCCAGTAGTTTCAGGGGCTGGCAGCCC. The whole variable domain, filled in from reference TRBV19 and TRBJ1-5, reads DGGITQSPKYLFRKEGQNVTLSCEQNLNHDAMYWYRQDPGQGLRLIYYSQIVNDFQKGDIAEGYSVSREKKESFPLTVTSAQKNPTAFYLCASSFRGWQPQHFGDGTRLSIL.

In its sample, this clone was seen many times. A junction end diverges from the germline sequence, so it may reflect a read error. Read data end 3 residues before the CDR3 end; the end is taken from the germline J gene. The chain links TRBV4-2 to TRBJ2-5, with a tentative D call TRBD2 (7 bases). The CDR3 sequence is 15 residues long. Germline V gene lookup returns CDR1 LGHNA and CDR2 YNFKEQ. Incomplete CDR3 DNA: TGCGCCAGCAGCCAAGAATGGGGAGGGGGAGAGACC. Its translation: CASSQEWGGGET. In full, the CDR3 is CASSQEWGGGETQYF.

Worth noting for this clone: The sequenced fragment ends 3 residues before the CDR3 boundary, so the rest is inferred from the germline J gene. V usage is TRBV19 and J usage is TRBJ2-5; 8 bases line up with TRBD2. This CDR3 is built from 15 residues. V gave up 7 bases and J gave up 3 bases; unmatched junction bases: 10. Germline V lookup: CDR1 LNHDA, CDR2 SQIVND (reference sequence). CDR3 DNA, as far as it was read: TGTGCCAGTAAAGAAGCGGGGGCCCTGAAAGAGACC. Its protein is CASKEAGALKET. The full CDR3 protein reads CASKEAGALKETQYF.

Comments on this clone: Coverage ceases 3 residues before the CDR3 finishes, and the germline J gene fills in the end. V usage is TRBV6-2 or TRBV6-3 and J usage is TRBJ1-5; TRBD1 might be the D (5 bases). Trimming took off 10 bases at V and 2 bases at J, with 21 bases between the two ends. CDR1 is MNHEY, CDR2 SVGEGT, per germline. There are 16 residues in the CDR3. The CDR3 reads CATGGARALGNQPQHF. The sequenced CDR3 bases are TGTGCCACCGGCGGGGCCCGGGCCCTTGGCAATCAGCCC.

This clone showed up just a few times. The CDR3 end is not reached by the read, which stops 3 residues before it; the germline J gene fills it in. The chain links TRBV19 to TRBJ2-3; 7 bases agree with TRBD2. There are 14 residues in the CDR3. V dropped 8 bases and J dropped 0; count of bases not matched to a gene: 5. Germline CDR1 and CDR2: LNHDA and SQIVND (reference sequence). The CDR3 DNA, read in part, is TGTGCCAGTCGAGCGGGGTTGAGCACAGATACG. It yields the protein CASRAGLSTDT. The full CDR3 protein reads CASRAGLSTDTQYF.

A remark on this clone: The read falls 3 residues short of the CDR3 end, and the missing part is taken from the germline J gene. The chain joins TRBV6-2 or TRBV6-3 to TRBJ2-7, with D possibly being TRBD2 (5 bases). The CDR3 has 13 residues. V was clipped by 2 bases and J by 6 bases, with 11 bases between them. Germline values: CDR1 MNHEY, CDR2 SVGEGT. The CDR3 protein is CASSYSGRPEQYF. Partial CDR3 DNA: TGTGCCAGCAGTTACAGCGGCCGCCCCGAG.